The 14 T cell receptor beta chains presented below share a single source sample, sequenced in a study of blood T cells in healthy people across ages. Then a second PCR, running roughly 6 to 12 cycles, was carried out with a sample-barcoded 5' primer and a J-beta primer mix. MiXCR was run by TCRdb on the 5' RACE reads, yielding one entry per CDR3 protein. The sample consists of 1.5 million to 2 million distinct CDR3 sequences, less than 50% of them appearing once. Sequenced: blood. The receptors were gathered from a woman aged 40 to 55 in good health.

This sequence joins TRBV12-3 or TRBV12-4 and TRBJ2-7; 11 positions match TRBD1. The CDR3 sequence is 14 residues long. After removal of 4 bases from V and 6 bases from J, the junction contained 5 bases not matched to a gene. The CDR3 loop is CASSSRGQGVEQYF. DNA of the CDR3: TGTGCCAGCAGTTCAAGGGGACAGGGGGTCGAGCAGTACTTC.

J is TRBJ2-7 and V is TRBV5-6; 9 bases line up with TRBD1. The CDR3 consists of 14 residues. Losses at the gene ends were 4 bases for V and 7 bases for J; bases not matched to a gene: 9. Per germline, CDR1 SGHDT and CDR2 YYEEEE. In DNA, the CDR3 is TGTGCCAGCAGCATCTACAGGGGGCGCTTAGAGCAGTACTTC. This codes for CASSIYRGRLEQYF.

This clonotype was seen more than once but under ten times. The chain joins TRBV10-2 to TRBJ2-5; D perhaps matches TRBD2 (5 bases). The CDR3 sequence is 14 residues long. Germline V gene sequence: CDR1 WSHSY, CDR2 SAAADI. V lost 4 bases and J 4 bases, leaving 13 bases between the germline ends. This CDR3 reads CASSGDGGRETQYF. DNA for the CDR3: TGCGCCAGCAGTGGTGACGGCGGGCGAGAGACCCAGTACTTC.

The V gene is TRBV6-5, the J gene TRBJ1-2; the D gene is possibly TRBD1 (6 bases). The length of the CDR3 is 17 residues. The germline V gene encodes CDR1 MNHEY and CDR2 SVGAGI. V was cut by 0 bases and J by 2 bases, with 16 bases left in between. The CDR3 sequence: CASSYSMVGGRNYGYTF. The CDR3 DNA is TGTGCCAGCAGTTACTCGATGGTCGGGGGGCGAAACTATGGCTACACCTTC.

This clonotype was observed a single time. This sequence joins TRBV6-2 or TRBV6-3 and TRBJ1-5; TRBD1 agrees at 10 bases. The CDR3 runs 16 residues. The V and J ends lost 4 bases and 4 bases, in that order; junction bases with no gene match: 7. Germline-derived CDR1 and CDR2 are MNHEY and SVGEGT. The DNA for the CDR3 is TGTGCCAGCAGTTCCCCGACAGGGGGCATGAATCAGCCCCAGCATTTT. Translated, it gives CASSSPTGGMNQPQHF.

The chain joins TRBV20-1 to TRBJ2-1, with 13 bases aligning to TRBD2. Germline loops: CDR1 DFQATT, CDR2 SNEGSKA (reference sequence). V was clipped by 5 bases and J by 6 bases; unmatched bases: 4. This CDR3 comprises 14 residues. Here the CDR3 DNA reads TGCAGTGCTTCGTGGACTAGCGGGGGCAATGAGCAGTTCTTC. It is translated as CSASWTSGGNEQFF.

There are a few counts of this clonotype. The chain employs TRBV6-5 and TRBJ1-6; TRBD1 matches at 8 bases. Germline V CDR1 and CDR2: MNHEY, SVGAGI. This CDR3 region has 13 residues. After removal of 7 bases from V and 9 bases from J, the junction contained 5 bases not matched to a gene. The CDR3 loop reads CASTRTGSSPLHF. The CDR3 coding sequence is TGTGCCAGCACTAGGACAGGGAGTTCACCCCTCCACTTT.

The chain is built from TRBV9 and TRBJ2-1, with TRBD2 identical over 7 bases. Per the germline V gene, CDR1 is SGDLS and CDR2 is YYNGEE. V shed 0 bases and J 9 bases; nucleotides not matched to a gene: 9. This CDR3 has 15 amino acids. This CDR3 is CASSVESGAYGEQFF. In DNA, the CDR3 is TGTGCCAGCAGCGTAGAGAGCGGGGCGTATGGTGAGCAGTTCTTC.

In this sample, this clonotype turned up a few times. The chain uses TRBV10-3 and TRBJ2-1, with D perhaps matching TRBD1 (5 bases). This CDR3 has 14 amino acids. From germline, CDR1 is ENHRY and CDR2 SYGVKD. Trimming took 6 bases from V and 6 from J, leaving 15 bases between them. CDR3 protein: CAISGTTESNEQFF. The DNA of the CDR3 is TGTGCCATCAGCGGTACGACAGAATCCAATGAGCAGTTCTTC.

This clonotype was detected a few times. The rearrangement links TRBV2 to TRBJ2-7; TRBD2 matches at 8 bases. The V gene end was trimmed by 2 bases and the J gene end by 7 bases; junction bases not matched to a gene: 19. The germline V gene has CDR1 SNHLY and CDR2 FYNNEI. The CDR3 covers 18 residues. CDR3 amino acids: CASSESAAVSGLAREQYF. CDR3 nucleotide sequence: TGTGCCAGCAGTGAATCGGCGGCGGTCTCCGGACTAGCAAGGGAGCAGTACTTC.

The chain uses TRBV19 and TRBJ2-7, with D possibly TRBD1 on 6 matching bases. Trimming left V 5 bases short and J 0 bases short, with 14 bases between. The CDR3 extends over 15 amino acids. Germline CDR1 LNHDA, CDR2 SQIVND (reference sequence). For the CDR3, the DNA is TGTGCCAGTAGTTCGGTGTGGGACAACTCCTACGAGCAGTACTTC. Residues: CASSSVWDNSYEQYF.

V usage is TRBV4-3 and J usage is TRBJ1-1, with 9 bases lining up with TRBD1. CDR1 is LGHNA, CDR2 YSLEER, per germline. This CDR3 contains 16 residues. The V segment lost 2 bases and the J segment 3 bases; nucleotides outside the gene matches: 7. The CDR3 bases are TGCGCCAGCAGCCAAAAACAGGGGGCTGGGGACACTGAAGCTTTCTTT. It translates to CASSQKQGAGDTEAFF.

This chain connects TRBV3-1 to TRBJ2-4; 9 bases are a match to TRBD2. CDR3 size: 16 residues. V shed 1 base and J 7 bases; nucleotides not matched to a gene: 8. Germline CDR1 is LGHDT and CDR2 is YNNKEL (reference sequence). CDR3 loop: CASSQGASGAGNIQYF. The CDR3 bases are TGTGCCAGCAGCCAAGGGGCTAGCGGGGCGGGGAACATTCAGTACTTC.

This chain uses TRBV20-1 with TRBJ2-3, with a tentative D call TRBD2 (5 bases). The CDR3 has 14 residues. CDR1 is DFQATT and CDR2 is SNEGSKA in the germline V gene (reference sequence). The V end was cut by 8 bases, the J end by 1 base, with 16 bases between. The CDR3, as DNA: TGCAGTCCCAAAGCGAGCGGACGCACAGATACGCAGTATTTT. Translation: CSPKASGRTDTQYF.